This is a list of T cell receptor beta chains from one sample in a study of T cells after yellow fever vaccination. TCRdb redid the calling of the 5' RACE reads with MiXCR, one entry per CDR3 protein. This table holds a few hundred thousand distinct CDR3 sequences, about 5.2% found once. The sample consisted of CD4+ T cells sorted from PBMCs, taken on the day of the yellow fever booster vaccination. Receptor source: a man between 18 and 29 years old who received the YFV17D yellow fever vaccine. Both conserved end residues are part of each CDR3. D genes are given only for firm matches. Clone size appears in some rows only: once, few, many, or a class for an expanded clone.

d_call: TRBD2
v_call: TRBV11-2
clone_size: many
j_call: TRBJ2-3
cdr3_nt: TGTGCCAGCAGCTTCCCAGCGGGGGGAGATACGCAGTATTTT
cdr3_aa: CASSFPAGGDTQYF

d_call: NA
v_call: TRBV12-3/TRBV12-4
clone_size: NA
j_call: TRBJ1-2
cdr3_nt: TGTGCCAGCAGTTCAAGGCCCGAAGGGAGCGGCTACACCTTC
cdr3_aa: CASSSRPEGSGYTF

d_call: NA
v_call: TRBV20-1
clone_size: many
j_call: TRBJ2-3
cdr3_nt: TGCAGTGCTAGCGACGATCCTAGCACAGATACGCAGTATTTT
cdr3_aa: CSASDDPSTDTQYF

d_call: TRBD1
v_call: TRBV9
clone_size: many
j_call: TRBJ2-3
cdr3_nt: TGTGCCAGCAGCGCAGGTCTCCTCGGCAGGGGGCAAACAGATACGCAGTATTTT
cdr3_aa: CASSAGLLGRGQTDTQYF

d_call: TRBD2
v_call: TRBV20-1
clone_size: NA
j_call: TRBJ2-6
cdr3_nt: TGCAGTGCCCGAAACCCCGGACTAGATATTTGGTTCTCTGGGGCCAACGTCCTGACTTTC
cdr3_aa: CSARNPGLDIWFSGANVLTF

d_call: TRBD1
v_call: TRBV3-1
clone_size: NA
j_call: TRBJ2-2
cdr3_nt: TGTGCCAGCAGCTACCGGGACAGGGTCACCGGGGAGCTGTTTTTT
cdr3_aa: CASSYRDRVTGELFF

d_call: TRBD1
v_call: TRBV9
clone_size: few
j_call: TRBJ1-3
cdr3_nt: TGTGCCAGCAGCGTAGCGGACAGGGCAAACACCATATATTTT
cdr3_aa: CASSVADRANTIYF

d_call: NA
v_call: TRBV10-3
clone_size: few
j_call: TRBJ1-3
cdr3_nt: TGTGCCATCAGGGACACCACCTCTGGAAACACCATATATTTT
cdr3_aa: CAIRDTTSGNTIYF

d_call: NA
v_call: TRBV4-1
clone_size: few
j_call: TRBJ1-4
cdr3_nt: TGCGCCAGCAGCCCCCGCTTTAGGCATGAAAAACTGTTTTTT
cdr3_aa: CASSPRFRHEKLFF

d_call: NA
v_call: TRBV11-1
clone_size: few
j_call: TRBJ2-5
cdr3_nt: TGTGCCAGCAGCTTTAGCGGCGGCGGATGGGAGACCCAGTACTTC
cdr3_aa: CASSFSGGGWETQYF

d_call: TRBD1
v_call: TRBV29-1
clone_size: many
j_call: TRBJ1-1
cdr3_nt: TGCAGCGTTCTCACCCTTACAGGGGAGGACACTGAAGCTTTCTTT
cdr3_aa: CSVLTLTGEDTEAFF

d_call: NA
v_call: TRBV5-6
clone_size: few
j_call: TRBJ1-2
cdr3_nt: TGTGCCAGCAGCTTCCAAGGGGGTAGCTATGGCTACACCTTC
cdr3_aa: CASSFQGGSYGYTF

d_call: NA
v_call: TRBV2
clone_size: few
j_call: TRBJ2-1
cdr3_nt: TGTGCCAGCAGTACGGAGCAGTTCAATGAGCAGTTCTTC
cdr3_aa: CASSTEQFNEQFF

d_call: TRBD2
v_call: TRBV6-5
clone_size: many
j_call: TRBJ2-4
cdr3_nt: TGTGCCAGCAGTTCCTTAGCGGGGGGGCCGGACATTCAGTACTTC
cdr3_aa: CASSSLAGGPDIQYF

d_call: TRBD2
v_call: TRBV7-2
clone_size: NA
j_call: TRBJ2-1
cdr3_nt: TGTGCCAGCAGCTTAATGCGGGGGGGCTCCCTCGATGAGCAGTTCTTC
cdr3_aa: CASSLMRGGSLDEQFF

d_call: NA
v_call: TRBV4-1
clone_size: many
j_call: TRBJ1-3
cdr3_nt: TGCGCCAGCAGCCAAGAAGGGGCCGGGGGCAGAGCTTCTGGAAACACCATATATTTT
cdr3_aa: CASSQEGAGGRASGNTIYF

d_call: NA
v_call: TRBV5-1
clone_size: few
j_call: TRBJ2-5
cdr3_nt: TGCGCCAGCAGCCCGGACGAGGGGGAGACCCAGTACTTC
cdr3_aa: CASSPDEGETQYF

d_call: NA
v_call: TRBV7-2
clone_size: many
j_call: TRBJ2-1
cdr3_nt: TGTGCCAGCAGCTCCCGACTAGGCCACAATGAGCAGTTCTTC
cdr3_aa: CASSSRLGHNEQFF

d_call: NA
v_call: TRBV7-6
clone_size: few
j_call: TRBJ2-5
cdr3_nt: TGTGCCAGCAGCTTAACCCTCCGAAGGGCAGGAGAGACCCAGTACTTC
cdr3_aa: CASSLTLRRAGETQYF

d_call: NA
v_call: TRBV5-1
clone_size: few
j_call: TRBJ1-1
cdr3_nt: TGCGCCAGCAGCTTAGACCTTTCGAACACTGAAGCTTTCTTT
cdr3_aa: CASSLDLSNTEAFF

d_call: NA
v_call: TRBV15
clone_size: NA
j_call: TRBJ1-4
cdr3_nt: TGTGCCACCAGCAGGGGAAGGGGTCACTCGCCCGAAAAACTGTTTTTT
cdr3_aa: CATSRGRGHSPEKLFF

d_call: NA
v_call: TRBV4-1
clone_size: NA
j_call: TRBJ1-3
cdr3_nt: TGCGCCAGCAGCCAAGATGCGGTCTCTGGAAACACCATATATTTT
cdr3_aa: CASSQDAVSGNTIYF

d_call: NA
v_call: TRBV10-3
clone_size: many
j_call: TRBJ1-5
cdr3_nt: TGTGCCATCAGTGCTAGACGATCAACCGAGGGCAATCAGCCCCAGCATTTT
cdr3_aa: CAISARRSTEGNQPQHF

d_call: TRBD1
v_call: TRBV3-1
clone_size: NA
j_call: TRBJ2-3
cdr3_nt: TGTGCCAGCAGCCAAGCCACAAATCCGGGACAGACGCAGTATTTT
cdr3_aa: CASSQATNPGQTQYF

d_call: TRBD1
v_call: TRBV6-5
clone_size: NA
j_call: TRBJ2-6
cdr3_nt: TGTGCCAGCAGTAGGGGACAGCCCCTCTCCGGGGCCAACGTCCTGACTTTC
cdr3_aa: CASSRGQPLSGANVLTF

d_call: NA
v_call: TRBV20-1
clone_size: few
j_call: TRBJ1-2
cdr3_nt: TGCAGTGCTAGACCCCCGGCGTGGGCCGGCTATGGCTACACCTTC
cdr3_aa: CSARPPAWAGYGYTF

d_call: NA
v_call: TRBV20-1
clone_size: NA
j_call: TRBJ1-5
cdr3_nt: TGCAGTGCCACCCGGGGTGGCAATCAGCCCCAGCATTTT
cdr3_aa: CSATRGGNQPQHF

d_call: TRBD1
v_call: TRBV7-2
clone_size: many
j_call: TRBJ2-3
cdr3_nt: TGTGCCAGCAGGCCAACAGGGGTTCCCACAGATACGCAGTATTTT
cdr3_aa: CASRPTGVPTDTQYF

d_call: TRBD2
v_call: TRBV6-5
clone_size: NA
j_call: TRBJ2-1
cdr3_nt: TGTGCCAGCGTGGGGCTAGCGGGGGACAATGAGCAGTTCTTC
cdr3_aa: CASVGLAGDNEQFF

d_call: TRBD1
v_call: TRBV5-1
clone_size: NA
j_call: TRBJ2-7
cdr3_nt: TGCGCCAGCAGCTTGGCCCCGCCCGGGACAGGGTCGTACGAGCAGTACTTC
cdr3_aa: CASSLAPPGTGSYEQYF

d_call: NA
v_call: TRBV5-1
clone_size: NA
j_call: TRBJ2-4
cdr3_nt: TGCGCCAGCAGTGATGGGGGGCCTTCCAAAAACATTCAGTACTTC
cdr3_aa: CASSDGGPSKNIQYF

d_call: TRBD1
v_call: TRBV7-2
clone_size: many
j_call: TRBJ2-3
cdr3_nt: TGTGCCAGCAGCACCCGGACAGGGTTCACAGATACGCAGTATTTT
cdr3_aa: CASSTRTGFTDTQYF

d_call: NA
v_call: TRBV4-1
clone_size: few
j_call: TRBJ1-1
cdr3_nt: TGCGCCAGCAGCCAACCTACCCAGGGGATGAACACTGAAGCTTTCTTT
cdr3_aa: CASSQPTQGMNTEAFF

d_call: NA
v_call: TRBV29-1
clone_size: NA
j_call: TRBJ2-1
cdr3_nt: TGCAGCGCTGATTCGGGCGGCTCCTACAATGAGCAGTTCTTC
cdr3_aa: CSADSGGSYNEQFF

d_call: TRBD1
v_call: TRBV5-8
clone_size: many
j_call: TRBJ1-6
cdr3_nt: TGTGCCAGCAGCTTCGGACAGGTCTATTCACCCCTCCACTTT
cdr3_aa: CASSFGQVYSPLHF

d_call: NA
v_call: TRBV7-2
clone_size: few
j_call: TRBJ1-4
cdr3_nt: TGTGCCAGCAGCTACGGAGGGGGGAAGGAAAAACTGTTTTTT
cdr3_aa: CASSYGGGKEKLFF

d_call: NA
v_call: TRBV4-3
clone_size: NA
j_call: TRBJ2-2
cdr3_nt: TGCGCCAGCAGCCAAGCAGCGGTTGGGACCGGGGAGCTGTTTTTT
cdr3_aa: CASSQAAVGTGELFF

d_call: NA
v_call: TRBV20-1
clone_size: few
j_call: TRBJ1-3
cdr3_nt: TGCAGTGCTAGAGAAACATATCCGAAAATCTCTGGAAACACCATATATTTT
cdr3_aa: CSARETYPKISGNTIYF

d_call: NA
v_call: TRBV12-3/TRBV12-4
clone_size: few
j_call: TRBJ1-1
cdr3_nt: TGTGCCAGCAGTCAAGACAGGCAGGGATTTCTCTTT
cdr3_aa: CASSQDRQGFLF

d_call: NA
v_call: TRBV19
clone_size: few
j_call: TRBJ2-7
cdr3_nt: TGTGCCAGCGGTAGAAGGGCCGACTACGAGCAGTACTTC
cdr3_aa: CASGRRADYEQYF

d_call: NA
v_call: TRBV7-9
clone_size: few
j_call: TRBJ2-3
cdr3_nt: TGTGCCAGCAGCTTAGCGGAGGTGGGGGACGGATCAGATACGCAGTATTTT
cdr3_aa: CASSLAEVGDGSDTQYF

d_call: NA
v_call: TRBV15
clone_size: many
j_call: TRBJ1-1
cdr3_nt: TGTGCCACCAGCAGAGAGGGGACACTGAACACTGAAGCTTTCTTT
cdr3_aa: CATSREGTLNTEAFF

d_call: TRBD1
v_call: TRBV7-9
clone_size: many
j_call: TRBJ2-3
cdr3_nt: TGTGCCAGCAGCCCGGGACAGGGGGCAAGGTTCCTCCCCACAGATACGCAGTATTTT
cdr3_aa: CASSPGQGARFLPTDTQYF

d_call: NA
v_call: TRBV6-5
clone_size: NA
j_call: TRBJ1-1
cdr3_nt: TGTGCCAGCAGTTACGTACGGGGACTGCAATCGGTCTTT
cdr3_aa: CASSYVRGLQSVF

d_call: TRBD2
v_call: TRBV5-4
clone_size: few
j_call: TRBJ2-1
cdr3_nt: TGTGCCAGCAGCACCGGACTAGCGGGGGGGCCCTCCAATGAGCAGTTCTTC
cdr3_aa: CASSTGLAGGPSNEQFF

d_call: NA
v_call: TRBV3-1
clone_size: many
j_call: TRBJ2-7
cdr3_nt: TGTGCCAGCAGCTCGACTGGGCCCGCCTACGAGCAGTACTTC
cdr3_aa: CASSSTGPAYEQYF

d_call: NA
v_call: TRBV7-2
clone_size: NA
j_call: TRBJ2-6
cdr3_nt: TGTGCCAGCAGCTTTCGGGCCTCTGGGGCCAACGTCCTGACTTTC
cdr3_aa: CASSFRASGANVLTF

d_call: TRBD1
v_call: TRBV19
clone_size: few
j_call: TRBJ1-1
cdr3_nt: TGTGCCAGTAGTATTTTTTTGGTGGGACAGGGGGCGGCGAACACTGAAGCTTTCTTT
cdr3_aa: CASSIFLVGQGAANTEAFF

d_call: NA
v_call: TRBV7-9
clone_size: many
j_call: TRBJ2-1
cdr3_nt: TGTGCCAGCATCCCGAAGACTGGGGCTTCCTACAATGAGCAGTTCTTC
cdr3_aa: CASIPKTGASYNEQFF